The next 19 T cell receptor beta chains were all read from a single sample in a study of PD-L1 blockade in urothelial cancer. Sequencing was performed with immunoSEQ multiplex PCR; in TCRdb, only in-frame clones are kept and a portion is missing. Among 35,000 to 40,000 clones listed, approximately 80% were seen once. This material consisted of PBMCs, taken around atezolizumab (anti-PD-L1) treatment. Receptors were obtained from a man between 65 and 80 years old with urothelial cancer.

This clone is a singleton in its sample. V usage is TRBV5-1 and J usage is TRBJ2-7; D is possibly TRBD2 (6 bases). The CDR3 extends over 15 amino acids. The germline V gene has CDR1 SGHRS and CDR2 YFSETQ. The V gene lost 0 bases and the J gene lost 3 bases, with 13 bases spanning the gap. DNA for the CDR3: TGCGCCAGCAGCTTGGAGTCAGGAGGGGACTACGAGCAGTACTTC. This gives the protein CASSLESGGDYEQYF.

The genes are TRBV2 and TRBJ1-5, with a tentative D call TRBD1 (6 bases). The CDR3 sequence is 14 residues long. V was cut by 6 bases and J by 0 bases, with 9 bases left in between. In germline, CDR1 is SNHLY, CDR2 FYNNEI. The CDR3 nucleotides are TGTGCCAGCAGGTTACAGGGTAGCAATCAGCCCCAGCATTTT. Translating gives CASRLQGSNQPQHF.

The rearrangement joins TRBV9 to TRBJ2-7; TRBD1 agrees at 7 bases. The germline V gene encodes CDR1 SGDLS and CDR2 YYNGEE. CDR3 length: 13 residues. After removal of 0 bases from V and 6 bases from J, the junction contained 3 bases not matched to a gene. This CDR3 reads CASSVGPGGEQYF. As DNA, the CDR3 is TGTGCCAGCAGCGTAGGTCCAGGGGGCGAGCAGTACTTC.

The rearrangement uses TRBV15 and TRBJ2-5; 10 bases map to TRBD2. CDR1 is LNHNV, CDR2 YYDKDF, per germline (reference sequence). V trimming: 1 base; J trimming: 5 bases; junction bases outside the gene matches: 10. The CDR3 consists of 17 residues. CDR3 sequence (DNA): TGTGCCACCAGCAGAGGTTGGCTAGCGGGGGCAGAGGAGACCCAGTACTTC. Its protein is CATSRGWLAGAEETQYF.

The chain couples TRBV4-3 to TRBJ2-1, with D maybe TRBD2 (6 bases). There are 16 residues in the CDR3. The V end lost 2 bases, the J end lost 0 bases, and 11 bases lay between the germline ends. Germline V gives CDR1 LGHNA, CDR2 YSLEER. Here the CDR3 DNA reads TGCGCCAGCAGCCAAAACCTGGGGGGCTCCTACAATGAGCAGTTCTTC. Protein product: CASSQNLGGSYNEQFF.

The chain carries TRBV7-6 and TRBJ1-6, with D perhaps matching TRBD1 (6 bases). V dropped 5 bases and J dropped 9 bases, with 14 bases sitting between them. CDR3 length equals 14 residues. Per the germline V gene, CDR1 is SGHVS and CDR2 is FNYEAQ. The CDR3 region is CASSTGTQGSPLHF. The CDR3 coding sequence is TGTGCCAGCAGCACCGGGACACAGGGTTCACCCCTCCACTTT.

This sequence joins TRBV28 and TRBJ2-5; TRBD2 aligns across 13 bases. The CDR3 is made up of 16 amino acids. V lost 4 bases, J lost 5 bases, and 7 bases stayed unmatched. Germline CDR1 and CDR2: MDHEN and SYDVKM. In DNA form, the CDR3 reads TGTGCCAGCAGTTCTCCGACTAGCGGGAGGTTTGAGACCCAGTACTTC. Amino acid sequence: CASSSPTSGRFETQYF. The whole variable domain, remainder taken from reference TRBV28 and TRBJ2-5, is DVKVTQSSRYLVKRTGEKVFLECVQDMDHENMFWYRQDPGLGLRLIYFSYDVKMKEKGDIPEGYSVSREKKERFSLILESASTNQTSMYLCASSSPTSGRFETQYFGPGTRLLVL.

This rearrangement joins TRBV5-6 to TRBJ1-2, with 9 bases matching TRBD1. The CDR3 covers 16 residues. Unmatched junction bases numbered 8, after V lost 1 base and J lost 4 bases. Germline values: CDR1 SGHDT, CDR2 YYEEEE. The CDR3 loop is CASSLFWGQGVYGYTF. DNA for the CDR3: TGTGCCAGCAGCTTGTTTTGGGGACAGGGAGTCTATGGCTACACCTTC.

The chain employs TRBV7-2 and TRBJ2-6; no clear D. V lost 1 base and J lost 2, with 9 bases in between. The length of the CDR3 is 16 residues. The V gene's germline CDR1 is SGHTA and CDR2 FQGNSA. The CDR3 reads CASSLGQATGANVLTF. CDR3 sequence (DNA): TGTGCCAGCAGCTTAGGTCAGGCTACTGGGGCCAACGTCCTGACTTTC. The full variable domain, its missing parts supplied by reference TRBV7-2 and TRBJ2-6, is GAGVSQSPSNKVTEKGKDVELRCDPISGHTALYWYRQSLGQGLEFLIYFQGNSAPDKSGLPSDRFSAERTGGSVSTLTIQRTQQEDSAVYLCASSLGQATGANVLTFGAGSRLTVL.

The chain combines TRBV5-5 with TRBJ2-3; TRBD1 matches at 7 bases. From germline, CDR1 is SGHKS and CDR2 YYEKEE (reference sequence). V trimming: 5 bases; J trimming: 1 base; junction bases outside the gene matches: 4. The CDR3 extends over 14 amino acids. CDR3 loop: CASSITGGTDTQYF. The DNA of the CDR3 is TGTGCCAGCAGTATCACAGGGGGCACAGATACGCAGTATTTT. Together with reference TRBV5-5 and TRBJ2-3, the CDR3 gives the full variable domain: DAGVTQSPTHLIKTRGQQVTLRCSPISGHKSVSWYQQVLGQGPQFIFQYYEKEERGRGNFPDRFSARQFPNYSSELNVNALLLGDSALYLCASSITGGTDTQYFGPGTRLTVL.

In its sample, this clone was seen once. The J gene is TRBJ2-7, the V gene TRBV5-6, with TRBD1 matching over 9 bases. CDR1 is SGHDT and CDR2 is YYEEEE in the germline V gene. Losses at the gene ends were 4 bases for V and 6 bases for J; bases not matched to a gene: 8. The CDR3 loop spans 14 amino acids. The CDR3 sequence is CASSPGTGLFEQYF. CDR3 bases: TGTGCCAGCAGCCCCGGGACAGGGTTGTTCGAGCAGTACTTC.

This chain uses TRBV6-5 with TRBJ2-7; 7 nucleotides match TRBD1. The trim removed 9 bases at V and 0 bases at J, leaving 8 bases unmatched. From germline, CDR1 is MNHEY and CDR2 SVGAGI. The CDR3 runs to 14 residues. The CDR3: CARGSRGFSYEQYF. The CDR3 DNA sequence: TGTGCCAGGGGAAGCAGGGGGTTCTCCTACGAGCAGTACTTC.

This sequence joins TRBV10-3 and TRBJ2-6, with 10 bases aligning to TRBD1. Germline CDR1 is ENHRY and CDR2 is SYGVKD. The CDR3 sequence is 15 residues long. Trimming cost V 8 bases and J 2 bases; bases outside gene matches: 3. The CDR3 is CAIGQGVPGANVLTF. The CDR3 region has the DNA TGTGCCATCGGACAGGGGGTGCCTGGGGCCAACGTCCTGACTTTC.

This rearrangement joins TRBV28 to TRBJ1-3; 9 nucleotides line up with TRBD1. The CDR3 runs to 16 residues. CDR1 is MDHEN and CDR2 is SYDVKM in the germline V gene. The ends lost 6 bases at V and 4 bases at J; junction bases unmatched: 10. CDR3 bases: TGTGCCAGCAGCCTTACAGGGGGCGCGTCCGGAAACACCATATATTTT. This translates into CASSLTGGASGNTIYF.

This CDR3 is CASDRTGRGTGELFF. CDR3 bases: TGTGCCAGCGATCGGACAGGGCGGGGAACCGGGGAGCTGTTTTTT. The chain employs TRBV2 and TRBJ2-2, with 8 bases matching TRBD1. J was trimmed by 5 bases and V by 8 bases; bases with no gene match: 10. The germline V gene has CDR1 SNHLY and CDR2 FYNNEI. This CDR3 has 15 residues.

J is TRBJ2-7 and V is TRBV7-2, with D possibly TRBD1 on 5 matching bases. Germline assignment: CDR1 SGHTA and CDR2 FQGNSA. V was trimmed by 5 bases and J by 4 bases, leaving 15 bases between them. The CDR3 extends over 14 amino acids. CDR3 DNA sequence: TGTGCCAGCAGCGCACGGAGACAGACTTACGAGCAGTACTTC. Translated: CASSARRQTYEQYF. Using reference TRBV7-2 and TRBJ2-7 for the parts outside the CDR3, the full variable domain is GAGVSQSPSNKVTEKGKDVELRCDPISGHTALYWYRQSLGQGLEFLIYFQGNSAPDKSGLPSDRFSAERTGGSVSTLTIQRTQQEDSAVYLCASSARRQTYEQYFGPGTRLTVT.

This clone showed up just once. CDR3 in amino acids: CASSGGRGRWTEAFF. Here the CDR3 DNA reads TGTGCCAGCAGCGGGGGTAGGGGGCGGTGGACTGAAGCTTTCTTT. The genes are TRBV11-2 and TRBJ1-1; 7 bases fit TRBD1. Trimming cost V 5 bases and J 5 bases; bases outside gene matches: 11. Germline CDR1 is SGHAT and CDR2 is FQNNGV. The CDR3 consists of 15 residues.

The J gene is TRBJ1-5, the V gene TRBV19; 9 nucleotides agree with TRBD1. CDR3 size: 15 residues. J gave up 4 bases and V 4 bases, and 5 bases lay outside the gene matches. From germline, CDR1 is LNHDA and CDR2 SQIVND (reference sequence). The CDR3 loop reads CASSKGQGRNQPQHF. The CDR3 bases are TGTGCCAGTAGTAAGGGACAGGGAAGGAATCAGCCCCAGCATTTT.

This chain uses TRBV28 with TRBJ2-7, with a weak D call TRBD1 (6 bases). V was cut by 6 bases and J by 4 bases, with 16 bases left in between. The CDR3 runs to 14 residues. The germline gives CDR1 MDHEN, CDR2 SYDVKM. CDR3 in amino acids: CASSLVGALYEQYF. The CDR3 region has the DNA TGTGCCAGCAGCCTTGTGGGGGCCTTATACGAGCAGTACTTC.